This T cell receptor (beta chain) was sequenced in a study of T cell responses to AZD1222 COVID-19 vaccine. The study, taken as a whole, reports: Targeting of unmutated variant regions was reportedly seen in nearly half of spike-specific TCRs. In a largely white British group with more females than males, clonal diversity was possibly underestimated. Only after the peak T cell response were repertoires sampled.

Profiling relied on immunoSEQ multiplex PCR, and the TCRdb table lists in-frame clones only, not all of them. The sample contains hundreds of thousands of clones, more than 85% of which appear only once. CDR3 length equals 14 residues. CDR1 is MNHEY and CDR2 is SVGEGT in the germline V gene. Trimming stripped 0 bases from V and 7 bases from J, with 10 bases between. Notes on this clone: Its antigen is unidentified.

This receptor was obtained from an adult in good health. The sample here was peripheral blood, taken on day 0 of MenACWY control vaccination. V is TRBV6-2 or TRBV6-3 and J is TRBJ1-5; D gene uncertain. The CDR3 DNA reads TGTGCCAGCAGTTACTCGGCGGTATGGCAGCCCCAGCATTTT. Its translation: CASSYSAVWQPQHF.